This T cell receptor beta chain was observed in a study of identical twins. Every one of the donors was a healthy Caucasian. A single record per CDR3 protein comes from TCRdb applying MiXCR to the 5' RACE reads. The sample lists hundreds of thousands of distinct CDR3 sequences, about 20% occurring once. Trimming cost V 6 bases and J 7 bases, with 19 bases left between them. The germline V gene encodes CDR1 DFQATT and CDR2 SNEGSKA (reference sequence). The CDR3 spans 15 residues. This clonotype came up a few times. The antigen is undetermined. Findings and limits, study-wide: Models underpredicted monozygotic twin sharing of out-of-frame TCR alpha. In beta out-of-frame sequences, the excess sharing between twins was weaker.

Another study also made use of these data, one on yellow fever vaccine responses in identical twins.

Sequencing was carried out using CD4+ T cells sorted from blood. The chain is built from TRBV20-1 and TRBJ1-6; D possibly corresponds to TRBD1 (6 bases). This TCR was sampled from a woman between 18 and 29 years old in good health. DNA of the CDR3: TGCAGTGCCCCGACAGGCGCGACCGAAAATTCACCCCTCCACTTT. Translation: CSAPTGATENSPLHF.